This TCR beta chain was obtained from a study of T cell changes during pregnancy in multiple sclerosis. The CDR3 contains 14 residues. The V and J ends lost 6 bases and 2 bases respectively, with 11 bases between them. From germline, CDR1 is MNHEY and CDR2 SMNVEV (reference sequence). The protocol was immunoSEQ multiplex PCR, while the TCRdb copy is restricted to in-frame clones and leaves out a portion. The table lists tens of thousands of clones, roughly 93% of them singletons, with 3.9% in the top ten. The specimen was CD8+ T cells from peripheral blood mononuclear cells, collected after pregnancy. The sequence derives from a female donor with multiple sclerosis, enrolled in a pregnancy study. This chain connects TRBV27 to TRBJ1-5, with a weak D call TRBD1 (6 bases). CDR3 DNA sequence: TGTGCCAGCAGCGAGGGGGTCGGCAATCAGCCCCAGCATTTT. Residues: CASSEGVGNQPQHF.